This T cell receptor (beta chain) is from a study of blood T cell repertoires in COVID-19. On the study more broadly: In each case, the material was cDNA or gDNA derived from T cells, B-cell-depleted T cells, or PBMCs.

This CDR3 is built from 13 residues. V was cut by 3 bases and J by 5 bases, with 10 bases left in between. Using immunoSEQ multiplex PCR, the repertoire was profiled, and TCRdb retains in-frame clones only, with some absent. The sample shows some 190,000 clones, roughly 85% of them seen only once. Sequenced material: peripheral blood. The genes are TRBV12-3 or TRBV12-4 and TRBJ1-2; D not resolved. The clonotype comes from a woman of 80 years or more with acute or convalescent COVID-19. CDR3 DNA: TGTGCCAGCAGTTTGCTCAGAACATATGGCTACACCTTC. Translation: CASSLLRTYGYTF.